These 9 T cell receptor beta chains were all obtained from the same sample, sequenced in a study of T cell responses to AZD1222 COVID-19 vaccine. Using immunoSEQ multiplex PCR, the repertoire was profiled, and TCRdb retains in-frame clones only, with some absent. The profile shows some 140,000 clones, 75% to 95% of them singletons. The material sequenced was peripheral blood, taken on day 0 of AZD1222 vaccination. Receptors were obtained from an adult in good health.

The chain joins TRBV6-6 to TRBJ1-2; 11 bases fit TRBD1. Germline lookup yields CDR1 MNHNY and CDR2 SVGAGI (reference sequence). This CDR3 is 16 amino acids long. Trimming removed 6 bases from V and 7 bases from J; junction bases left unmatched: 13. The CDR3 nucleotides read TGTGCCAGCAGCATGGGACAGGGGGTGCTTTTGGGTGGCTACACCTTC. It is translated as CASSMGQGVLLGGYTF.

This chain connects TRBV5-6 to TRBJ1-2; TRBD1 aligns across 8 bases. V dropped 5 bases and J dropped 8; count of bases not matched to a gene: 23. CDR1 and CDR2 from the germline V gene are SGHDT and YYEEEE. This CDR3 contains 18 residues. CDR3 region: CASRPTFPGQAAREGYTF. The CDR3 DNA reads as TGTGCCAGCAGACCGACCTTCCCGGGACAGGCAGCGAGGGAGGGCTACACCTTC.

V is TRBV6-5 and J is TRBJ2-5; 9 bases align to TRBD2. This CDR3 spans 13 amino acids. Germline V gene data show CDR1 as MNHEY and CDR2 as SVGAGI. Losses at the gene ends were 8 bases for V and 5 bases for J; bases not matched to a gene: 6. The CDR3 DNA follows: TGTGCCAGCGTGCGGGAGGGCCGGGAGACCCAGTACTTC. The encoded protein is CASVREGRETQYF.

This chain joins TRBV5-6 and TRBJ1-4; weak D call: TRBD1 (5 bases). Germline V lookup: CDR1 SGHDT, CDR2 YYEEEE. The V end lost 2 bases, the J end lost 6 bases, and 8 bases lay between the germline ends. The CDR3 has 13 residues. CDR3 sequence: CASSFGGDEKLFF. The DNA for the CDR3 is TGTGCCAGCAGCTTTGGGGGGGATGAAAAACTGTTTTTT. The full variable domain, its missing parts supplied by reference TRBV5-6 and TRBJ1-4, is DAGVTQSPTHLIKTRGQQVTLRCSPKSGHDTVSWYQQALGQGPQFIFQYYEEEERQRGNFPDRFSGHQFPNYSSELNVNALLLGDSALYLCASSFGGDEKLFFGSGTQLSVL.

The chain has TRBV10-3 and TRBJ1-2, with D tentatively TRBD1 (5 bases). Germline-derived CDR1 and CDR2 are ENHRY and SYGVKD. The CDR3 extends over 12 amino acids. V dropped 6 bases and J dropped 6 bases, with 11 bases sitting between them. CDR3: CAISRDGDGYTF. The CDR3 nucleotides are TGTGCCATCAGCCGGGACGGAGATGGCTACACCTTC.

The chain is built from TRBV19 and TRBJ2-1, with TRBD1 matching 10 bases. J lost 8 bases, V lost 5 bases, and 9 bases had no gene match. The CDR3 length is 15 residues. CDR1 is LNHDA and CDR2 is SQIVND in the germline V gene (reference sequence). The CDR3 loop reads CASSVGTGAGDEQFF. The CDR3, as DNA: TGTGCCAGTAGTGTCGGGACAGGGGCTGGGGATGAGCAGTTCTTC. The variable domain in full, completed from reference TRBV19 and TRBJ2-1, reads DGGITQSPKYLFRKEGQNVTLSCEQNLNHDAMYWYRQDPGQGLRLIYYSQIVNDFQKGDIAEGYSVSREKKESFPLTVTSAQKNPTAFYLCASSVGTGAGDEQFFGPGTRLTVL.

V usage is TRBV9 and J usage is TRBJ1-2; 7 positions match TRBD1. V was clipped by 4 bases and J by 2 bases; unmatched bases: 5. Germline V lookup: CDR1 SGDLS, CDR2 YYNGEE. CDR3 length: 14 residues. This chain's CDR3 is CASSPQGGNYGYTF. In DNA, the CDR3 is TGTGCCAGCAGCCCTCAGGGGGGGAACTATGGCTACACCTTC.

The genes are TRBV7-3 and TRBJ1-1; D is unclear. The CDR3 is 13 residues long. Per germline, CDR1 SGHTA and CDR2 FQGTGA. V lost 8 bases and J 0 bases, leaving 10 bases between the germline ends. The CDR3: CASSDGMNTEAFF. The CDR3 nucleotides are TGTGCCAGCTCGGACGGTATGAACACTGAAGCTTTCTTT.

The chain is built from TRBV15 and TRBJ1-1; D is undetermined. This CDR3 has 16 residues. Trimming cost V 0 bases and J 0 bases, with 11 bases left between them. The V gene's germline CDR1 is LNHNV and CDR2 YYDKDF (reference sequence). In nucleotides, the CDR3 is TGTGCCACCAGCAGAGATTCGTGGGGAATGAACACTGAAGCTTTCTTT. Protein sequence: CATSRDSWGMNTEAFF.